Sequencing of this T cell receptor (beta chain) was carried out in a study of blood T cell repertoires in COVID-19. The wider study: The origin of the acute and convalescent COVID-19 samples was the United States, Italy and Spain. T cells, B-cell-depleted T cells, or PBMCs provided the cDNA or gDNA that served as material.

Profiled with immunoSEQ multiplex PCR; TCRdb holds only in-frame clones, not every one. The repertoire holds about 380,000 clones, with approximately 81% as singletons. Trimming removed 7 bases from V and 8 bases from J, with 12 bases in between. The CDR3 covers 11 residues. CDR1 and CDR2 from the germline V gene are SQVTM and ANQGSEA. The V gene is TRBV29-1, the J gene TRBJ2-1; tentative D call: TRBD1 (5 bases). Material: peripheral blood. The receptor's source is a young woman with acute or convalescent COVID-19. The CDR3 coding sequence is TGCAGCGGCCGACAGCCCCATGAGCAGTTCTTC. This sequence encodes CSGRQPHEQFF.